Described below is a single TCR beta chain sequence and its context. The repertoire was sequenced with immunoSEQ multiplex PCR; TCRdb's copy has only in-frame clones and lacks some. The table includes under 200,000 clones, 91% detected once. The germline CDR1 and CDR2 sequences are MNHEY and SVGAGI. The V end was cut by 2 bases, the J end by 1 base, with 6 bases between. There are 14 residues in the CDR3. The data were taken from a study of control samples from healthy donors and cancer patients. The sequence derives from a woman in her 30s in good health. The sample taken for sequencing was blood. This chain connects TRBV6-5 to TRBJ2-1; D is uncertain. The CDR3 region has the DNA TGTGCCAGCAGTTACCGCGAGTCCTACAATGAGCAGTTCTTC. Translation gives CASSYRESYNEQFF.